This T cell receptor (beta chain) was sequenced during a study of blood T cell repertoires in COVID-19. On the study more broadly: T cells, B-cell-depleted T cells, or PBMCs supplied cDNA or gDNA.

Original handling: Reference gene primers were amplified, and this amplification served to estimate nucleated cell counts. Sequencing used immunoSEQ multiplex PCR; TCRdb keeps in-frame clones, though not all of them. The V and J calls and clone size are taken from that table; D and trimming were inferred from the DNA. This sample carries roughly 200,000 clones, about 86% of them seen once, and the ten largest clones take approximately 6.2%. The CDR3 length is 15 residues. Per the germline V gene, CDR1 is SGHRS and CDR2 is YFSETQ. V was pared by 0 bases and J by 5 bases, with 5 bases of the junction left unmatched.

The sample taken for sequencing was peripheral blood. The rearrangement joins TRBV5-1 to TRBJ2-7, with 10 bases that match TRBD1. The receptor was isolated from a man aged 55 to 70 who had recovered from COVID-19. The CDR3 DNA is TGCGCCAGCAGCTTGGGACAGGGGGCGACCGACGAGCAGTACTTC. Protein product: CASSLGQGATDEQYF.